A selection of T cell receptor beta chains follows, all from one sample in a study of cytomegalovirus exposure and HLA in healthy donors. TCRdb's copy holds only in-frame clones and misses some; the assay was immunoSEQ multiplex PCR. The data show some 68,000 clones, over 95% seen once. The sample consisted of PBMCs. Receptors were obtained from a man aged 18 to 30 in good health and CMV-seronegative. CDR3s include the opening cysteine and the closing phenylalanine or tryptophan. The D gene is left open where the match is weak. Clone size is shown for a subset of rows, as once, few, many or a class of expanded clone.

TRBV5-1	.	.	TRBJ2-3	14	CASTSQGRADTQYF	TGCGCCAGCACCTCTCAGGGGCGTGCAGATACGCAGTATTTT
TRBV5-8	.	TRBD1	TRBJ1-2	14	CASSAGQGLDGYTF	TGTGCCAGCAGCGCCGGACAGGGGTTGGATGGCTACACCTTC
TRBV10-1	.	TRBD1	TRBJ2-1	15	CASSLGQGGNNEQFF	TGCGCCAGCAGCCTTGGACAGGGGGGAAACAATGAGCAGTTCTTC
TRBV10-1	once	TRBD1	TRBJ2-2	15	CASSEEGADTGELFF	TGCGCCAGCAGTGAGGAGGGGGCGGACACCGGGGAGCTGTTTTTT
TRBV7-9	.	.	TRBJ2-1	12	CASSPGETKQFF	TGTGCCAGCAGCCCAGGGGAGACTAAGCAGTTCTTC
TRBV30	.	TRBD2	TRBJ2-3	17	CAWRTGTSGRFADTQYF	TGTGCCTGGAGAACCGGGACTAGCGGGAGGTTTGCAGATACGCAGTATTTT
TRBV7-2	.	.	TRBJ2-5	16	CASSLALSRGQETQYF	TGTGCCAGCAGCTTAGCGCTGTCAAGGGGCCAAGAGACCCAGTACTTC
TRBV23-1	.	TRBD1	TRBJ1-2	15	CASSHGDRDRGGYTF	TGCGCCAGCAGTCATGGGGACAGGGATAGAGGAGGCTACACCTTC
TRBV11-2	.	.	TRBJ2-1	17	CASSLGSVRSSYNEQFF	TGTGCCAGCAGCTTAGGGTCAGTGCGGAGCTCCTACAATGAGCAGTTCTTC
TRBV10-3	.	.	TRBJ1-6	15	CAISESNRVNSPLHF	TGTGCCATCAGTGAGTCGAACAGGGTAAATTCACCCCTCCACTTT
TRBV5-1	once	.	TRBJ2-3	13	CASRQDRTDTQYF	TGCGCCAGCAGACAGGACCGCACAGATACGCAGTATTTT
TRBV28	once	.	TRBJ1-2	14	CASSGGGPNYGYTF	TGTGCCAGCAGCGGGGGGGGTCCTAACTATGGCTACACCTTC
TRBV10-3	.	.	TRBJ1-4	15	CAISESGATNEKLFF	TGTGCCATCAGTGAGTCGGGAGCAACTAATGAAAAACTGTTTTTT
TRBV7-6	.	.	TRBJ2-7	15	CASSPRRTNAYEQYF	TGTGCCAGCAGCCCCAGAAGGACAAACGCCTACGAGCAGTACTTC
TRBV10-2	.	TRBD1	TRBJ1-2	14	CASSGGQGTYGYTF	TGCGCCAGCAGTGGGGGACAGGGGACCTATGGCTACACCTTC
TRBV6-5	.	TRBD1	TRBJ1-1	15	CASSYEDRGGTEAFF	TGTGCCAGCAGTTACGAGGACAGGGGTGGCACTGAAGCTTTCTTT
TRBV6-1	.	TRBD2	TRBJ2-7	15	CASSEDTSGRAVEYF	TGTGCCAGCAGTGAAGATACTAGCGGGAGGGCCGTGGAGTACTTC
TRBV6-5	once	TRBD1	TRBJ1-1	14	CASRNRGLYTEAFF	TGTGCCAGCAGGAACAGGGGGCTTTACACTGAAGCTTTCTTT
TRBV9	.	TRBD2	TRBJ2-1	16	CASSPQLAGVDNEQFF	TGTGCCAGCAGCCCGCAACTAGCGGGGGTCGACAATGAGCAGTTCTTC
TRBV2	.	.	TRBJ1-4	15	CASSRGGKTNEKLFF	TGTGCCAGCAGTAGGGGGGGGAAGACTAATGAAAAACTGTTTTTT
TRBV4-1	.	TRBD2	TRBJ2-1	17	CASSPTWTSGSYNEQFF	TGCGCCAGCAGCCCGACGTGGACTAGCGGGAGTTACAATGAGCAGTTCTTC
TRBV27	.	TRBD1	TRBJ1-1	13	CASSIGGNTEAFF	TGTGCCAGCAGCATAGGGGGCAACACTGAAGCTTTCTTT
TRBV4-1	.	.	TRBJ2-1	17	CASSQTPSSGTSNEQFF	TGCGCCAGCAGCCAAACGCCTAGCAGCGGCACCAGCAATGAGCAGTTCTTC
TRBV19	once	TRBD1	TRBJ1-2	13	CASSIGTGYGYTF	TGTGCCAGTAGTATAGGGACAGGGTACGGCTACACCTTC
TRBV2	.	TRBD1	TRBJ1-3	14	CASSVGQIENTIYF	TGTGCCAGCAGTGTGGGACAGATAGAAAACACCATATATTTT
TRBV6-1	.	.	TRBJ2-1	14	CASSGRGYYNEQFF	TGTGCCAGCAGTGGGAGGGGCTACTACAATGAGCAGTTCTTC
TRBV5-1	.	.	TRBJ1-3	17	CASSLEVDSSSGNTIYF	TGCGCCAGCAGCTTGGAGGTCGACTCGAGCTCTGGAAACACCATATATTTT
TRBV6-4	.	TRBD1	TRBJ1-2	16	CASSDSQGRGRQGYTF	TGTGCCAGCAGTGACTCGCAGGGCAGGGGGCGTCAAGGCTACACCTTC
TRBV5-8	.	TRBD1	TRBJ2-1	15	CASSLGQGSYNEQFF	TGTGCCAGCAGCTTAGGACAGGGGTCCTACAATGAGCAGTTCTTC
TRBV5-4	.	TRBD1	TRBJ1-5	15	CASSIQGLISQPQHF	TGTGCCAGCAGTATACAGGGGTTGATATCTCAGCCCCAGCATTTT
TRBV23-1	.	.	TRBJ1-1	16	CASSQSGCYAGTEAFF	TGCGCCAGCAGTCAATCGGGGTGCTATGCGGGGACTGAAGCTTTCTTT
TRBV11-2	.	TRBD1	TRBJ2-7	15	CASSPEGTAAYEQYF	TGTGCCAGCAGCCCAGAGGGGACAGCAGCCTACGAGCAGTACTTC
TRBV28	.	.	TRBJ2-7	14	CASTSTVPTYEQYF	TGTGCCAGCACCTCGACAGTGCCTACCTACGAGCAGTACTTC
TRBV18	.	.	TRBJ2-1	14	CASSPLASYREQFF	TGTGCCAGCTCACCTCTAGCCTCCTATCGTGAGCAGTTCTTC
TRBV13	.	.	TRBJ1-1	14	CASSLQGSSTEAFF	TGTGCCAGCAGCTTACAGGGCAGTAGCACTGAAGCTTTCTTT
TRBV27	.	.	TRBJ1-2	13	CASSLDPSRGYTF	TGTGCCAGCAGTTTAGACCCATCGAGGGGCTACACCTTC
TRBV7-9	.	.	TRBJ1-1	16	CASSPYPEASHTEAFF	TGTGCCAGCAGCCCGTACCCGGAGGCGAGTCACACTGAAGCTTTCTTT
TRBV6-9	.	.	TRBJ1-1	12	CASSYSRGEAFF	TGTGCCAGCAGTTACTCCAGGGGTGAAGCTTTCTTT
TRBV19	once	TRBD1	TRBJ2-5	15	CASSIGGTVQETQYF	TGTGCCAGTAGTATAGGTGGGACAGTCCAAGAGACCCAGTACTTC
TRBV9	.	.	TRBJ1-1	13	CASSVDQDTEAFF	TGTGCCAGCAGCGTAGACCAGGACACTGAAGCTTTCTTT
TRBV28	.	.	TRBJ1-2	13	CASSLTRGGGYTF	TGTGCCAGCAGCCTAACAAGGGGAGGTGGCTACACCTTC
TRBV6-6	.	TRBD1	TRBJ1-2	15	CASSYGTGDGGGYTF	TGTGCCAGCAGTTACGGGACAGGGGATGGAGGAGGCTACACCTTC
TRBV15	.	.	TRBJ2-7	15	CATSRDPGISYEQYF	TGTGCCACCAGCAGAGATCCGGGGATATCCTACGAGCAGTACTTC